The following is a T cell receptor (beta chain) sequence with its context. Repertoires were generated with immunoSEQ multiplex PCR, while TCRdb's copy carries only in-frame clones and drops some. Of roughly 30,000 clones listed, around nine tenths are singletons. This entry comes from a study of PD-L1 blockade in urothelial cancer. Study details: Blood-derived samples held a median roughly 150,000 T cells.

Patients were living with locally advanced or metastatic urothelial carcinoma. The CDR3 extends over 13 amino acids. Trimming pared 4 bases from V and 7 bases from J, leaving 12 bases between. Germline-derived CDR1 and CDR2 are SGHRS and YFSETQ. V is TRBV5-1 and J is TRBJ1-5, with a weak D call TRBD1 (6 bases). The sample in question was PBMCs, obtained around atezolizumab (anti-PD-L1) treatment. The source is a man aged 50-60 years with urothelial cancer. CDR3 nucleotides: TGCGCCAGCAGCCTGGGGGCGGGCCAGCCCCAGCATTTT. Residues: CASSLGAGQPQHF.